The 24 T cell receptor beta chains reported below all come from one sample, sequenced in a study of blood T cell repertoires in COVID-19 (dated by TCRdb to the early 2020s). The library was built by means of the immunoSEQ multiplex PCR assay. TCRdb took this table from immuneACCESS and kept in-frame rearrangements with V and J called. Such tables lack part of the clones; where checked against another copy, unresolved V genes explain under half of the gap, and the rest is unexplained. The sample table holds around 150,000 clones, of which roughly 90% were seen once. Of the sample, approximately 3% is held by the ten largest clones. Sequenced input: peripheral blood. The source of these receptors is a man aged 55 to 70 with acute or convalescent COVID-19.

The rearrangement links TRBV7-2 to TRBJ1-4; D may be TRBD1 (6 bases). Germline V CDR1 and CDR2: SGHTA, FQGNSA. The CDR3 loop spans 14 amino acids. V was clipped by 1 base and J by 7 bases, with 10 bases between them. CDR3 amino acids: CASSLGRTVEKLFF. The CDR3 DNA follows: TGTGCCAGCAGCTTAGGGAGGACAGTTGAAAAACTGTTTTTT.

The rearrangement uses TRBV19 and TRBJ2-2, with 8 nucleotides matching TRBD1. J lost 3 bases, V lost 5 bases, and 2 bases had no gene match. This CDR3 is 14 amino acids long. Germline V gives CDR1 LNHDA, CDR2 SQIVND (reference sequence). As DNA, the CDR3 is TGTGCCAGTAGTGCGGGACAGGACACCGGGGAGCTGTTTTTT. Translated, it gives CASSAGQDTGELFF.

The chain uses TRBV11-2 and TRBJ2-2; TRBD1 might be the D (5 bases). Germline assignment: CDR1 SGHAT and CDR2 FQNNGV. Trimming left V 3 bases short and J 3 bases short, with 14 bases between. The CDR3 is 16 amino acids. CDR3 residues: CASSLAFRQHTGELFF. The CDR3, as DNA: TGTGCCAGCAGCTTGGCCTTCAGACAGCACACCGGGGAGCTGTTTTTT.

V and J are TRBV11-1 and TRBJ2-5; tentatively, D is TRBD2 (6 bases). The CDR3 length is 15 residues. Germline V gene lookup returns CDR1 SGHAT and CDR2 FQDESV (reference sequence). V was shortened by 2 bases and J by 4 bases, with 14 bases between the two germline ends. CDR3 DNA sequence: TGTGCCAGCAGCTTAATAGGGGCGCGGGGAGAGACCCAGTACTTC. Amino acid sequence: CASSLIGARGETQYF.

The J gene is TRBJ2-3, the V gene TRBV29-1, with 8 positions matching TRBD1. There are 17 residues in the CDR3. CDR1 is SQVTM, CDR2 ANQGSEA, per germline. Trimming took 5 bases from V and 4 from J; bases not matched to a gene: 17. The CDR3: CSVQGQGAVREADTQYF. The DNA of the CDR3 is TGCAGCGTTCAAGGGCAGGGGGCCGTGAGGGAGGCAGATACGCAGTATTTT.

The rearrangement uses TRBV6-6 and TRBJ2-7; 11 nucleotides agree with TRBD1. Germline V gene data show CDR1 as MNHNY and CDR2 as SVGAGI (reference sequence). The CDR3 is 13 amino acids. V lost 7 bases to trimming and J lost 3 bases; unmatched junction nucleotides: 2. CDR3 amino acids: CASTGTGGYEQYF. CDR3 DNA sequence: TGTGCCAGCACCGGGACAGGGGGCTACGAGCAGTACTTC.

A single count supports this clone. The chain has TRBV5-1 and TRBJ2-2; D gene unclear. Germline assignment: CDR1 SGHRS and CDR2 YFSETQ. The CDR3 runs 14 residues. With 0 bases removed from V and 8 bases from J, the gap between germline ends came to 11 bases. CDR3 protein: CASSLETAAGELFF. DNA of the CDR3: TGCGCCAGCAGCTTGGAGACGGCGGCGGGGGAGCTGTTTTTT.

The chain uses TRBV24-1 and TRBJ2-2; 9 bases are shared with TRBD1. CDR1 KGHDR and CDR2 SFDVKD come from the germline V gene. The CDR3 covers 14 residues. Unmatched junction bases numbered 5, after V lost 6 bases and J lost 7 bases. In nucleotides, the CDR3 is TGTGCCACCAGTAGACAGGGGGAGAACGGGGAGCTGTTTTTT. Protein sequence: CATSRQGENGELFF.

This chain joins TRBV4-1 and TRBJ2-2; the match to TRBD2 covers 11 bases. There are 16 residues in the CDR3. Germline V gene data show CDR1 as MGHRA and CDR2 as YSYEKL. Germline trimming cut 2 bases from V and 6 bases from J; bases unmatched to any gene: 5. The DNA for the CDR3 is TGCGCCAGCAGCCAATTAGCGGGGGGGCTATCCGGGGAGCTGTTTTTT. Amino acid sequence: CASSQLAGGLSGELFF.

This clone has just one count. This sequence joins TRBV10-3 and TRBJ2-7, with 10 bases aligning to TRBD2. Germline loops: CDR1 ENHRY, CDR2 SYGVKD. The CDR3 is 15 amino acids. After removal of 2 bases from V and 1 base from J, the junction contained 2 bases not matched to a gene. Written as DNA, the CDR3 is TGTGCCATCAGTGAGGGGACTAGCGTTTCCTACGAGCAGTACTTC. The encoded protein is CAISEGTSVSYEQYF.

The chain joins TRBV5-4 to TRBJ2-5, with D tentatively TRBD2 (6 bases). The ends were cut back, 3 bases at V and 1 base at J, with 19 bases in the middle. The CDR3 covers 17 residues. Germline assignment: CDR1 SGHNT and CDR2 YYREEE (reference sequence). The CDR3 sequence: CASSSGQTGTAQETQYF. In DNA, the CDR3 is TGTGCCAGCAGCTCTGGCCAGACCGGGACTGCCCAAGAGACCCAGTACTTC. Variable domain in full (rest from reference TRBV5-4 and TRBJ2-5): ETGVTQSPTHLIKTRGQQVTLRCSSQSGHNTVSWYQQALGQGPQFIFQYYREEENGRGNFPPRFSGLQFPNYSSELNVNALELDDSALYLCASSSGQTGTAQETQYFGPGTRLLVL.

This chain joins TRBV4-1 and TRBJ2-7; 11 nucleotides agree with TRBD1. V gave up 4 bases and J gave up 4 bases; unmatched junction bases: 6. The CDR3 length is 15 residues. Germline V lookup: CDR1 MGHRA, CDR2 YSYEKL. CDR3 bases: TGCGCCAGCAGCCCCCGGGACAGGGGGGAGTACGAGCAGTACTTC. This gives the protein CASSPRDRGEYEQYF.

The rearrangement uses TRBV30 and TRBJ2-7, with 11 nucleotides matching TRBD1. Germline loops: CDR1 GTSNPN, CDR2 SVGIG (reference sequence). Trimming removed 4 bases from V and 4 bases from J; junction bases left unmatched: 9. The CDR3 totals 15 residues. The CDR3 DNA reads TGTGCCTGGAAGTGGGGACAGGGGGTGTATTACGAGCAGTACTTC. Encoded protein: CAWKWGQGVYYEQYF. The full variable domain, with the rest looked up from reference TRBV30 and TRBJ2-7, is SQTIHQWPATLVQPVGSPLSLECTVEGTSNPNLYWYRQAAGRGLQLLFYSVGIGQISSEVPQNLSASRPQDRQFILSSKKLLLSDSGFYLCAWKWGQGVYYEQYFGPGTRLTVT.

The CDR3 nucleotides read TGTGCCAGCAGTGAGAGCAGGGTCGTCTATGGCTACACCTTC. As protein: CASSESRVVYGYTF. V and J are TRBV6-1 and TRBJ1-2; the D gene is possibly TRBD1 (5 bases). The CDR3 is 14 amino acids. The germline V and J ends were trimmed by 3 bases and 4 bases, with 12 bases remaining between them. Germline V gene lookup returns CDR1 MNHNS and CDR2 SASEGT.

The chain is built from TRBV15 and TRBJ1-1; D gene unclear. CDR3 length equals 14 residues. V shed 1 base and J shed 0 bases, with 6 bases lying between them. Germline V CDR1 and CDR2: LNHNV, YYDKDF (reference sequence). The CDR3 reads CATSRGGVNTEAFF. DNA of the CDR3: TGTGCCACCAGCAGAGGAGGTGTGAACACTGAAGCTTTCTTT.

The chain recombines TRBV2 with TRBJ2-5; D uncertain. V was trimmed by 6 bases and J by 5 bases, leaving 4 bases between them. Germline V lookup: CDR1 SNHLY, CDR2 FYNNEI. The CDR3 runs 10 residues. The CDR3 nucleotides are TGTGCCAGCAGCTCGGAGACCCAGTACTTC. Translated: CASSSETQYF. Full variable domain (remainder filled in from reference TRBV2 and TRBJ2-5): EPEVTQTPSHQVTQMGQEVILRCVPISNHLYFYWYRQILGQKVEFLVSFYNNEISEKSEIFDDQFSVERPDGSNFTLKIRSTKLEDSAMYFCASSSETQYFGPGTRLLVL.

The chain joins TRBV6-4 to TRBJ2-2, with D possibly matching TRBD1 (6 bases). Trimming took off 3 bases at V and 4 bases at J, with 12 bases between the two ends. The CDR3 has 15 amino acids. CDR1 and CDR2 from the germline V gene are MRHNA and SNTAGT. The CDR3 coding sequence is TGTGCCAGCAGTGAACAGGGAGTGGGCACCGGGGAGCTGTTTTTT. Translated: CASSEQGVGTGELFF.

This chain connects TRBV6-5 to TRBJ2-1; D might be TRBD1 (5 bases). Germline loops: CDR1 MNHEY, CDR2 SVGAGI. The CDR3 sequence is 16 residues long. Trimming cost V 0 bases and J 0 bases, with 9 bases left between them. The chain's CDR3 is CASSYSRQSSYNEQFF. CDR3 nucleotide sequence: TGTGCCAGCAGTTACTCGCGACAGAGCTCCTACAATGAGCAGTTCTTC.

CDR3 sequence reads: CASSRDIGMNTEAFF. The DNA for the CDR3 is TGTGCCAGCAGTCGGGACATCGGAATGAACACTGAAGCTTTCTTT. V is TRBV6-2 or TRBV6-3 and J is TRBJ1-1; the D gene is possibly TRBD1 (6 bases). This CDR3 is built from 15 residues. In germline, CDR1 is MNHEY, CDR2 SVGEGT. The ends were cut back, 5 bases at V and 0 bases at J, with 13 bases in the middle.

Notes on this clone: Other nucleotide sequences in the sample specify the same CDR3. The chain uses TRBV7-9 and TRBJ1-1; 7 positions match TRBD1. V dropped 3 bases and J dropped 4; count of bases not matched to a gene: 5. The CDR3 is 14 amino acids. Germline V gene data show CDR1 as SEHNR and CDR2 as FQNEAQ (reference sequence). CDR3 coding DNA: TGTGCCAGCAGCTTGGAAGGGGGCAGCACTGAAGCTTTCTTT. This gives the protein CASSLEGGSTEAFF.

This sequence joins TRBV11-2 and TRBJ1-6; D call uncertain. Germline-derived CDR1 and CDR2 are SGHAT and FQNNGV. V dropped 0 bases and J dropped 8 bases, with 11 bases sitting between them. The CDR3 extends over 15 amino acids. CDR3 region: CASSLDAGWDSPLHF. The CDR3 DNA reads TGTGCCAGCAGCTTAGATGCAGGCTGGGATTCACCCCTCCACTTT.

The V and J genes are TRBV29-1 and TRBJ1-2, with D perhaps matching TRBD1 (5 bases). CDR1 is SQVTM and CDR2 is ANQGSEA in the germline V gene. This CDR3 is 12 amino acids long. Trimming took 3 bases from V and 5 from J, leaving 10 bases between them. CDR3 nucleotides: TGCAGCGTTGACAGGGATCCTTATGGCTACACCTTC. Amino acids: CSVDRDPYGYTF. The full variable domain, its missing parts supplied by reference TRBV29-1 and TRBJ1-2, is SAVISQKPSRDICQRGTSLTIQCQVDSQVTMMFWYRQQPGQSLTLIATANQGSEATYESGFVIDKFPISRPNLTFSTLTVSNMSPEDSSIYLCSVDRDPYGYTFGSGTRLTVV.

The chain combines TRBV2 with TRBJ1-5; tentative D call: TRBD1 (5 bases). The CDR3 is 14 amino acids. Germline V gene sequence: CDR1 SNHLY, CDR2 FYNNEI. Trimming took off 4 bases at V and 7 bases at J, with 14 bases between the two ends. In nucleotides, the CDR3 is TGTGCCAGCAGTGTCGGGTGGGGGAGGCAGCCCCAGCATTTT. It translates to CASSVGWGRQPQHF.

This rearrangement joins TRBV5-1 to TRBJ2-5; tentatively, D is TRBD1 (6 bases). CDR1 and CDR2 from the germline V gene are SGHRS and YFSETQ. The CDR3 spans 15 residues. Trimming took 1 base from V and 2 from J, leaving 12 bases between them. CDR3 residues: CASSLSGASQETQYF. CDR3 nucleotide sequence: TGCGCCAGCAGCTTGTCAGGGGCCTCGCAAGAGACCCAGTACTTC.